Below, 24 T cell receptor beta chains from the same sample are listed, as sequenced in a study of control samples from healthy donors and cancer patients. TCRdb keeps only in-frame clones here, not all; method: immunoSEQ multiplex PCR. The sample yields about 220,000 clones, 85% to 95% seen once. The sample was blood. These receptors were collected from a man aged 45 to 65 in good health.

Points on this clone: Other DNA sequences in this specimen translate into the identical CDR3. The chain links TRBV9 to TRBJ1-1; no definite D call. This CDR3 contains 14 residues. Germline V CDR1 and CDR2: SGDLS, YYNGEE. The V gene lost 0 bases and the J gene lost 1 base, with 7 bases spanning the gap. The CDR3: CASSVDVGNTEAFF. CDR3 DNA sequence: TGTGCCAGCAGCGTAGATGTAGGGAACACTGAAGCTTTCTTT.

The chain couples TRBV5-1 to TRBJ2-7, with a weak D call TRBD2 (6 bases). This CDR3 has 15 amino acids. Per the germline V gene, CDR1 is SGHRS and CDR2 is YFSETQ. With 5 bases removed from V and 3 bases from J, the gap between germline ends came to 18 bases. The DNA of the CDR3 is TGCGCCAGCAGACCCGGGCCCCGCGGGGACTACGAGCAGTACGTC. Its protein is CASRPGPRGDYEQYV.

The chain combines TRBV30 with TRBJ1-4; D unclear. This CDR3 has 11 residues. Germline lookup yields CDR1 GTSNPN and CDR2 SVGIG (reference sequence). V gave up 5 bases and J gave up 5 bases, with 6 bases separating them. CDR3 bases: TGTGCCTGGGATAAGAATGAAAAACTGTTTTTT. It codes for CAWDKNEKLFF.

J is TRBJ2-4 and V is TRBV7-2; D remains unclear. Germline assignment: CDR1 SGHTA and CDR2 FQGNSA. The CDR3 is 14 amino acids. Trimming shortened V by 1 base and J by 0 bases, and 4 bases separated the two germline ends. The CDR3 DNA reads TGTGCCAGCAGCTTAGGACTAGCCAAAAACATTCAGTACTTC. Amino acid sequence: CASSLGLAKNIQYF.

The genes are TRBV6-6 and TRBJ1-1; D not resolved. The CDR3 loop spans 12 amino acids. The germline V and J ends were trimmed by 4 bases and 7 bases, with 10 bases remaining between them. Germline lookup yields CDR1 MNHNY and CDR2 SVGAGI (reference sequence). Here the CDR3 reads CASSSARLEAFF. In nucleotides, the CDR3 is TGTGCCAGCAGTTCGGCCCGCCTTGAAGCTTTCTTT.

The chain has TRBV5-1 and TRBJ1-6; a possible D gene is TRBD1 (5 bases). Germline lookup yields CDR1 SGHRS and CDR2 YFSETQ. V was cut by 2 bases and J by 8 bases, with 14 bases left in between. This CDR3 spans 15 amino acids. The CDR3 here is CASSLKGTRDSPLHF. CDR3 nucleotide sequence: TGCGCCAGCAGCTTAAAAGGGACGCGCGATTCACCCCTCCACTTT.

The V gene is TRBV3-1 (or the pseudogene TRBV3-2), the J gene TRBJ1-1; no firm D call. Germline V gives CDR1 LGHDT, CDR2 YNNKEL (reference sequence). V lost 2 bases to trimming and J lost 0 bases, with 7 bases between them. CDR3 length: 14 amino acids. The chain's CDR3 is CASSQYEVNTEAFF. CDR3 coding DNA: TGTGCCAGCAGCCAATACGAAGTGAACACTGAAGCTTTCTTT.

CDR3 amino acids: CASSPLDSVNSPLHF. The DNA for the CDR3 is TGTGCCAGCTCACCCCTGGACAGTGTAAATTCACCCCTCCACTTT. The chain has TRBV18 and TRBJ1-6; D may be TRBD1 (6 bases). The CDR3 runs to 15 residues. Trimming cost V 3 bases and J 7 bases, with 13 bases left between them. Germline CDR1 KGHSH, CDR2 LQKENI.

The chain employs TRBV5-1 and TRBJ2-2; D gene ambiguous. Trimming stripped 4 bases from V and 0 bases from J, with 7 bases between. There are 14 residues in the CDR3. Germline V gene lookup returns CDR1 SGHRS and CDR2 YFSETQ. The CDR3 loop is CASSTRTNTGELFF. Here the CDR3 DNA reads TGCGCCAGCAGCACGCGCACGAACACCGGGGAGCTGTTTTTT.

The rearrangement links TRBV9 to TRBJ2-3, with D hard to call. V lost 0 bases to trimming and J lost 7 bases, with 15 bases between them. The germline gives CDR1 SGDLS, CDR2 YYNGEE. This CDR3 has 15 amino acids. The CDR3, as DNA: TGTGCCAGCAGCGTAGTCGGGTTTGGGTCGAATACGCAGTATTTT. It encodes CASSVVGFGSNTQYF.

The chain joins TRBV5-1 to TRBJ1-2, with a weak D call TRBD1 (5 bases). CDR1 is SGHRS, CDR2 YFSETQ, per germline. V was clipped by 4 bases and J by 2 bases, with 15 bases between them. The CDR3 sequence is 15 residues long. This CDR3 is CASSPQGAFNYGYTF. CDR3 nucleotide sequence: TGCGCCAGCAGCCCCCAAGGGGCGTTCAACTATGGCTACACCTTC.

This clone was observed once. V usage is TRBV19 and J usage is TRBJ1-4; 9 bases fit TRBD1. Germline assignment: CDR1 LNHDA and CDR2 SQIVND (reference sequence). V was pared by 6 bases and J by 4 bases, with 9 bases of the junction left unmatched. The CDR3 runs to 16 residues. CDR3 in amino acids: CASSRDRDPYNEKLFF. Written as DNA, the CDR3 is TGTGCCAGTAGCCGGGACAGGGATCCATATAATGAAAAACTGTTTTTT.

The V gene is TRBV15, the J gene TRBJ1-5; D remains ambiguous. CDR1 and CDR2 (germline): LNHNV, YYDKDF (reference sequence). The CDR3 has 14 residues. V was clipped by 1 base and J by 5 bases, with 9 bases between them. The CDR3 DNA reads TGTGCCACCAGCAGAGGAGTCAGTGATCAGCCCCAGCATTTT. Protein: CATSRGVSDQPQHF.

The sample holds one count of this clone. CDR3 residues: CASSQVGGYEQYF. The CDR3 DNA sequence: TGTGCCAGCAGCCAAGTGGGGGGGTACGAGCAGTACTTC. The J gene is TRBJ2-7, the V gene TRBV4-2; 7 bases fit TRBD2. Germline V gene lookup returns CDR1 LGHNA and CDR2 YNFKEQ. V was pared by 1 base and J by 4 bases, with 1 base of the junction left unmatched. CDR3 length: 13 amino acids.

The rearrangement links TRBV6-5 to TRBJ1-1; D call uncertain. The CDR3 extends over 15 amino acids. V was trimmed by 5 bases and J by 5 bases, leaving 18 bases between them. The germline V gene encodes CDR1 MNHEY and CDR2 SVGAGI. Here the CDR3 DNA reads TGTGCCAGCAGTCTATTTTTGGGGAGAGGGACTGAAGCTTTCTTT. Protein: CASSLFLGRGTEAFF.

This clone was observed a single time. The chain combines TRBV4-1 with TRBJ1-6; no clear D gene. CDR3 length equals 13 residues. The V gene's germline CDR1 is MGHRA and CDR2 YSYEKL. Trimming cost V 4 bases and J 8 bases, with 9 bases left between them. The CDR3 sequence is CASSRPLDSPLHF. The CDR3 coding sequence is TGCGCCAGCAGCCGCCCGTTGGATTCACCCCTCCACTTT.

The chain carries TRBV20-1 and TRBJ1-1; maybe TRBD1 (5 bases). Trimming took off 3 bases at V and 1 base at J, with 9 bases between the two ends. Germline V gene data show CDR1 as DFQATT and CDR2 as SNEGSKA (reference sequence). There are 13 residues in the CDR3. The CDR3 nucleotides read TGCAGTGCTAGTGCAGGGTCGAACACTGAAGCTTTCTTT. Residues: CSASAGSNTEAFF.

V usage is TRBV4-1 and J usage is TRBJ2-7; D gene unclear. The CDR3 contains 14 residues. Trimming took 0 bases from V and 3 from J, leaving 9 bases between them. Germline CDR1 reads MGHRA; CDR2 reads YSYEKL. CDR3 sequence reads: CASSQEPGNYEQYV. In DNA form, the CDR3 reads TGCGCCAGCAGCCAAGAACCCGGTAACTACGAGCAGTACGTC.

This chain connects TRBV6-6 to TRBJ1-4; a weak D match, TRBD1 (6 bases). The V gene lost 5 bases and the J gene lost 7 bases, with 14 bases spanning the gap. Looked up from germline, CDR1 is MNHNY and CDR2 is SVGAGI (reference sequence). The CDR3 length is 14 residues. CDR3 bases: TGTGCCAGCAGTCGCGACGCCAGGGGTGAAAAACTGTTTTTT. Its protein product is CASSRDARGEKLFF.

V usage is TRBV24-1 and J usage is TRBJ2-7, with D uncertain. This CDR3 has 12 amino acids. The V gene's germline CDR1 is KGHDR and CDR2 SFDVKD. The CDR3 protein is CETDLDLREQYF. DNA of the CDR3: TGTGAGACGGACCTTGACCTGCGGGAGCAGTACTTC.

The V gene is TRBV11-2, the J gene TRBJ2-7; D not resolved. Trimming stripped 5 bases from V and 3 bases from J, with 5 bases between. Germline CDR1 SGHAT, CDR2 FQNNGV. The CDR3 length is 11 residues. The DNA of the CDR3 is TGTGCCAGCAGCCTCAACTACGAGCAGTACTTC. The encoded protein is CASSLNYEQYF.

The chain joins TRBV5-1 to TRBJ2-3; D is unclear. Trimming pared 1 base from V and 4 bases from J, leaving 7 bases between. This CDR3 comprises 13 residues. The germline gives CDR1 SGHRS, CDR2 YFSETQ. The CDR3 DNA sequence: TGCGCCAGCAGCTTGTTCGGTGCAGATACGCAGTATTTT. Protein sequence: CASSLFGADTQYF.

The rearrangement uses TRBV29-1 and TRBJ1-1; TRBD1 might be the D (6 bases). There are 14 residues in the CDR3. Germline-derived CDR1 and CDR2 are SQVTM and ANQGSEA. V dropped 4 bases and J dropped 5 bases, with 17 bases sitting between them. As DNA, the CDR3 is TGCAGCGTTGTAGGGGGGAAGGGACGGACTGAAGCTTTCTTT. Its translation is CSVVGGKGRTEAFF.

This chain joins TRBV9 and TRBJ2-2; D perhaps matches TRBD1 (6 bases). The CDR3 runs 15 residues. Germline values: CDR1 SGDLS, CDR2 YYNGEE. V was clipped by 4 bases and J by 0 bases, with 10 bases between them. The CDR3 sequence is CASSPGQTNTGELFF. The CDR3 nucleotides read TGTGCCAGCAGCCCAGGACAGACGAACACCGGGGAGCTGTTTTTT.